This record looks at one TCR beta chain sequence and its context. Its antigen is as yet unknown. These data originate in a study of Ad26.COV2.S vaccination and SARS-CoV-2 variants. Regarding the study as a whole: Following vaccination, spike-specific CD8+ and CD4+ T cell responses reportedly exhibited substantial breadth. Spike-specific TCR breadth was greater after Ad26.COV2.S than placebo.

The CDR3 loop spans 11 amino acids. The V end lost 8 bases, the J end lost 0 bases, and 5 bases lay between the germline ends. Germline lookup yields CDR1 DFQATT and CDR2 SNEGSKA (reference sequence). Generated by immunoSEQ multiplex PCR, the TCRdb table keeps only in-frame clones and is missing some. Altogether hundreds of thousands of clones are present, around 90% being singletons, with the ten largest covering approximately 1.5%. The treatment denotes: roughly 20 received Ad26.COV2.S at low or high dose, single or two shots; several received placebo; per-sample allocation not given. All samples were drawn on day 63, counting from the first vaccine or placebo injection. Built on an Ad26 vector, the vaccine expressed Wuhan-strain SARS-CoV-2 spike.

Sequences were derived from peripheral blood, sampled in a trial of Ad26.COV2.S vaccine versus placebo. This clonotype originated in a person aged 18-65 years who received the Ad26.COV2.S COVID-19 vaccine or a placebo. This chain links TRBV20-1 with TRBJ2-4; D gene uncertain. Here the CDR3 DNA reads TGCAGTAGAATAGCCAAAAACATTCAGTACTTC. Translating gives CSRIAKNIQYF.